This T cell receptor beta chain was observed in a study of neurological immune-mediated disorders. Study results and caveats: HTLV-1-associated myelopathy had the most TCR clonal expansion, while multiple sclerosis had the least, a level that fell below healthy controls.

With V trimmed by 3 bases and J by 7 bases, 17 bases remained unmatched. The CDR3 extends over 16 amino acids. Germline V gives CDR1 SQVTM, CDR2 ANQGSEA. The sample's time point: technical triplicate 3. This clonotype was seen ten or more times. Its matching antigen is unknown. A single record per CDR3 protein comes from TCRdb applying MiXCR to the 5' RACE reads. Seen here are about 44,000 distinct CDR3 sequences, under 25% observed once, and the top ten hold around 4.7%. The sequence was obtained from a man aged 55 to 69 with HTLV-1-associated myelopathy (HAM/TSP). The chain links TRBV29-1 to TRBJ1-2, with 7 bases fitting TRBD1. The sample taken for sequencing was PBMCs. The DNA for the CDR3 is TGCAGCGTTGACCCGGGACAGCTAACCCGAGGGCCTGGCTACACCTTC. This sequence encodes CSVDPGQLTRGPGYTF.